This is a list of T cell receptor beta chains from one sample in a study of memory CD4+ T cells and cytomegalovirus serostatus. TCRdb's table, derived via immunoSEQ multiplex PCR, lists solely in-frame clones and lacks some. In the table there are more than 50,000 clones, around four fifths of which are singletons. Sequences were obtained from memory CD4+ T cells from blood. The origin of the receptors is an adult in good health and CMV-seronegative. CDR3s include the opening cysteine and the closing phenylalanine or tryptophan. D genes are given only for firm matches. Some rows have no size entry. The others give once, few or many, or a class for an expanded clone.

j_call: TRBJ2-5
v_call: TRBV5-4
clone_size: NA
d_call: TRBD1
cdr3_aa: CASSLGDRGRETQYF
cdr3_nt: TGTGCCAGCAGCTTGGGGGACAGGGGGCGGGAGACCCAGTACTTC

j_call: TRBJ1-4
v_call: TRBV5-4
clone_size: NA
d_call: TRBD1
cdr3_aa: CASSLSRGEGNEKLFF
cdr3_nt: TGTGCCAGCAGCTTGTCCAGGGGGGAGGGTAATGAAAAACTGTTTTTT

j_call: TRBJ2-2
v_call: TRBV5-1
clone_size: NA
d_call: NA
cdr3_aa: CASSLTDHGELFF
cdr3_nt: TGCGCCAGCAGCTTGACAGATCACGGGGAGCTGTTTTTT

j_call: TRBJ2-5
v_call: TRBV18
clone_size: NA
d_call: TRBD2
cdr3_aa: CASSPTSGEETQYF
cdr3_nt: TGTGCCAGCTCTCCGACTAGCGGGGAAGAGACCCAGTACTTC

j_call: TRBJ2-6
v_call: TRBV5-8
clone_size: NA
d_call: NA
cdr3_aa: CASSLKFVWRPGANVLTF
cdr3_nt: TGTGCCAGCAGCCTGAAGTTTGTGTGGAGACCTGGGGCCAACGTCCTGACTTTC

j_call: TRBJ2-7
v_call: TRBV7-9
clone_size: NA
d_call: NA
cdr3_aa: CASSSERGTAEQYF
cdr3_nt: TGTGCCAGCAGCTCGGAACGGGGCACCGCCGAGCAGTACTTC

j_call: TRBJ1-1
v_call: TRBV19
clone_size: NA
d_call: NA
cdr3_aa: CASTRLSGLAEAFF
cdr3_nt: TGTGCCAGTACCAGACTATCGGGGTTGGCTGAAGCTTTCTTT

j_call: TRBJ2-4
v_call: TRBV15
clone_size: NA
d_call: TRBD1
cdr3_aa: CATSRDWTGGNIQYF
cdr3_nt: TGTGCCACCAGCAGAGATTGGACAGGGGGAAACATTCAGTACTTC

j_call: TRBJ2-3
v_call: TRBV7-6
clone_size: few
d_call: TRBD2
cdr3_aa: CASSLAGLAGRGWTDTQYF
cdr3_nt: TGTGCCAGCAGCTTAGCCGGACTAGCGGGAAGGGGATGGACAGATACGCAGTATTTT

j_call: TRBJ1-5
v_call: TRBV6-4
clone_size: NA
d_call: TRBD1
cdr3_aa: CASSDSGQGHSEYSNQPQHF
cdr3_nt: TGTGCCAGCAGTGACTCTGGACAGGGCCACTCCGAGTATAGCAATCAGCCCCAGCATTTT

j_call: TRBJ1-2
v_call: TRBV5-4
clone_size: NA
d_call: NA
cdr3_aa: CASSLEEQSYYGYTF
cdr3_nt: TGTGCCAGCAGCTTGGAGGAACAGAGCTACTATGGCTACACCTTC

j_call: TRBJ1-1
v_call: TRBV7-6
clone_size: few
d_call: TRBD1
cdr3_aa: CASSRRQGAMAEAFF
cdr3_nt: TGTGCCAGCAGCAGAAGACAGGGGGCCATGGCTGAAGCTTTCTTT

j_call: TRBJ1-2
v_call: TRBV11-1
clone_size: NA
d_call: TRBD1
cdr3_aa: CASSSRQGRAGYTF
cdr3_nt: TGTGCCAGCAGCTCCAGACAGGGGAGGGCTGGCTACACCTTC

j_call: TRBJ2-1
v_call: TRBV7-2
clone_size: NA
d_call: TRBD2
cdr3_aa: CASSLGLAGNEQFF
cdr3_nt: TGTGCCAGCAGCTTAGGGCTAGCGGGCAATGAGCAGTTCTTC

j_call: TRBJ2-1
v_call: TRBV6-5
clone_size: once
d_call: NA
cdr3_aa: CASSYSKGGEQFF
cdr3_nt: TGTGCCAGCAGTTACTCGAAGGGGGGTGAGCAGTTCTTC

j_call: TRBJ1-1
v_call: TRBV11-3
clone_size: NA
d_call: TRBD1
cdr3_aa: CASSSGQPNTEAFF
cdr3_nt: TGTGCCAGCAGCTCGGGACAGCCGAACACTGAAGCTTTCTTT

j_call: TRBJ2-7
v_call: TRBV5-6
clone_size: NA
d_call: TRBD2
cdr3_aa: CASSSRGGRTVGYEQYF
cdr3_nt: TGTGCCAGCAGCTCGCGGGGGGGCAGGACGGTTGGGTACGAGCAGTACTTC

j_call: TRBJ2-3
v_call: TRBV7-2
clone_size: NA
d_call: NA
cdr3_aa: CASSFERRLDNTDTQYF
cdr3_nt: TGTGCCAGCAGCTTCGAACGCCGCCTGGACAACACAGATACGCAGTATTTT

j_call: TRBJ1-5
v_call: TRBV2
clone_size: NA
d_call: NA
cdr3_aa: CASSERGRAALVGNQPQHF
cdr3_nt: TGTGCCAGCAGTGAAAGAGGCAGGGCGGCACTAGTTGGCAATCAGCCCCAGCATTTT

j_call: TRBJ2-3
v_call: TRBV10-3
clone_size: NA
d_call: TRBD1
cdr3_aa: CAISKTGLEPASTDTQYF
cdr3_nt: TGTGCCATCAGCAAGACAGGGCTAGAGCCCGCTAGCACAGATACGCAGTATTTT

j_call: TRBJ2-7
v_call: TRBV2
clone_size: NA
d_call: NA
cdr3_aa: CASTGPFSPEQYF
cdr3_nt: TGTGCCAGTACAGGTCCCTTTAGTCCCGAGCAGTACTTC

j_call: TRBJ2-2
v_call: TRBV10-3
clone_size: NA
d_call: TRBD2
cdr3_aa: CAISGLAGGPNTGELFF
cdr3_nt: TGTGCCATCAGTGGGTTGGCGGGGGGCCCGAACACCGGGGAGCTGTTTTTT